A single sample is the source of the 7 T cell receptor beta chains below, sequenced in a study of blood T cell repertoires in COVID-19. TCRdb's copy holds only in-frame clones and misses some; the assay was immunoSEQ multiplex PCR. Of some 50,000 clones in the sample, about nine tenths are singletons; the top ten hold around 2.7%. The sequenced material came from peripheral blood. The receptors originated from an elderly man with acute or convalescent COVID-19.

The chain combines TRBV18 with TRBJ2-5; a possible D gene is TRBD1 (6 bases). Per germline, CDR1 KGHSH and CDR2 LQKENI. Trimming removed 2 bases from V and 1 base from J, with 11 bases in between. The CDR3 runs to 15 residues. The CDR3 DNA reads TGTGCCAGCTCACCAGTAATACAGGGCCAAGAGACCCAGTACTTC. Its protein product is CASSPVIQGQETQYF.

This sequence joins TRBV6-5 and TRBJ1-6; D is perhaps TRBD1 (6 bases). The germline gives CDR1 MNHEY, CDR2 SVGAGI. The ends were cut back, 8 bases at V and 10 bases at J, with 18 bases in the middle. The CDR3 sequence is 14 residues long. As DNA, the CDR3 is TGTGCCAGCGGACGGGGGGGGGCAGAATCACCCCTCCACTTT. This codes for CASGRGGAESPLHF.

This clone was observed once. CDR3 protein: CASSPWGENTEAFF. CDR3 bases: TGTGCCAGCTCACCATGGGGGGAGAACACTGAAGCTTTCTTT. The V call is TRBV18, the J call TRBJ1-1; possible D gene TRBD1, 5 bases. Trimming took 2 bases from V and 1 from J, leaving 8 bases between them. The germline CDR1 and CDR2 sequences are KGHSH and LQKENI. The CDR3 runs 14 residues.

This clone appeared a single time. The chain carries TRBV2 and TRBJ1-2; D unclear. From germline, CDR1 is SNHLY and CDR2 FYNNEI. Trimming left V 8 bases short and J 4 bases short, with 11 bases between. This CDR3 region has 12 residues. The CDR3 nucleotides read TGTGCCAGCCGGGAGGGAGGCTATGGCTACACCTTC. It encodes CASREGGYGYTF.

V is TRBV18 and J is TRBJ1-5, with D maybe TRBD1 (6 bases). CDR3 length: 19 amino acids. V lost 4 bases, J lost 0 bases, and 22 bases lay in between. The germline V gene has CDR1 KGHSH and CDR2 LQKENI. CDR3 loop: CASSLETGHGFYSNQPQHF. In DNA, the CDR3 is TGTGCCAGCTCACTTGAGACGGGACACGGTTTCTATAGCAATCAGCCCCAGCATTTT. Drawing the rest from reference TRBV18 and TRBJ1-5, the complete variable domain is NAGVMQNPRHLVRRRGQEARLRCSPMKGHSHVYWYRQLPEEGLKFMVYLQKENIIDESGMPKERFSAEFPKEGPSILRIQQVVRGDSAAYFCASSLETGHGFYSNQPQHFGDGTRLSIL.

The J gene is TRBJ2-1, the V gene TRBV3-1 (or the pseudogene TRBV3-2), with D hard to call. Germline loops: CDR1 LGHDT, CDR2 YNNKEL (reference sequence). The CDR3 runs 16 residues. Trimming left V 4 bases short and J 4 bases short, with 17 bases between. The CDR3 reads CASSPRLGARYNEQFF. CDR3 nucleotide sequence: TGTGCCAGCAGCCCGCGACTGGGTGCCCGGTACAATGAGCAGTTCTTC.

V usage is TRBV9 and J usage is TRBJ2-3, with D possibly matching TRBD1 (6 bases). The V gene lost 5 bases and the J gene lost 0 bases, with 13 bases spanning the gap. The CDR3 runs 15 residues. In germline, CDR1 is SGDLS, CDR2 YYNGEE. The CDR3 region is CASSGTYRSTDTQYF. CDR3 DNA sequence: TGTGCCAGCAGTGGGACATACCGCAGCACAGATACGCAGTATTTT.